One sample yielded the 2 T cell receptor beta chains listed below, sequenced in a study of shared clonotypes between healthy human individuals (dated by TCRdb to about 2020). Libraries were prepared through the immunoSEQ multiplex PCR assay. TCRdb provides this immuneACCESS table in a form limited to in-frame rearrangements. Some clones are lacking; in checked studies, under half of them reflect an unresolved V gene, and why the rest are absent is not known. A total of around 2.5 million clones appear in this sample, roughly 93% of them only once. The ten top clones hold around 0.4% of the sample. Sequencing used naive CD4+ T cells from PBMCs. The sample's cell subset or site label, decoded: CD45RA+ positively selected. The source of these receptors is a man aged 18 to 35 in good health. Some clones in this sample may be carry-over from other donors' samples.

V and J are TRBV18 and TRBJ2-1; TRBD2 matches at 11 bases. Per the germline V gene, CDR1 is KGHSH and CDR2 is LQKENI. The CDR3 has 16 amino acids. V was clipped by 3 bases and J by 9 bases; unmatched bases: 10. This CDR3 is CASSPVASGRISEQFF. CDR3 bases: TGTGCCAGCTCACCGGTAGCTAGCGGGAGGATTAGTGAGCAGTTCTTC. Full variable domain (missing parts from reference TRBV18 and TRBJ2-1): NAGVMQNPRHLVRRRGQEARLRCSPMKGHSHVYWYRQLPEEGLKFMVYLQKENIIDESGMPKERFSAEFPKEGPSILRIQQVVRGDSAAYFCASSPVASGRISEQFFGPGTRLTVL.

The genes are TRBV6-5 and TRBJ1-6; 10 bases line up with TRBD1. The V gene's germline CDR1 is MNHEY and CDR2 SVGAGI. The CDR3 length is 14 residues. After removal of 6 bases from V and 6 bases from J, the junction contained 2 bases not matched to a gene. Here the CDR3 reads CASSRTGGNSPLHF. The CDR3 bases are TGTGCCAGCAGCAGGACAGGGGGTAATTCACCCCTCCACTTT.